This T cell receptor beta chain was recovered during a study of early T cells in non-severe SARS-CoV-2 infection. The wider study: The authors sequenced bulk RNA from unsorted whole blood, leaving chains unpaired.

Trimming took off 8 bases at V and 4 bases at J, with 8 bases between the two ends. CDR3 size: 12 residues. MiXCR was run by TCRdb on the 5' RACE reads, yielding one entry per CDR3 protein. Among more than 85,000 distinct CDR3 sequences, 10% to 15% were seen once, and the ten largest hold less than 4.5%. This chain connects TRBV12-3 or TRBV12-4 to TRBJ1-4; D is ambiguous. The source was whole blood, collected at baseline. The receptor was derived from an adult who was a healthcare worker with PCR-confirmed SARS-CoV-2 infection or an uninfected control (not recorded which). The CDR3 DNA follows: TGTGCCAGCGGGTTAGGTAATGAAAAACTGTTTTTT. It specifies CASGLGNEKLFF.